This is a list of T cell receptor beta chains from one sample in a study of blood T cells in healthy people across ages. TCRdb recomputed calls from the 5' RACE reads with MiXCR, one row per CDR3 protein. The sample lists more than 700,000 distinct CDR3 sequences, about 48% seen once, with around 41% in the top ten. Sequencing was done on a sample of blood. The receptors were sampled from a man aged 80 or over in good health. Each CDR3 is given with its conserved first and last residue. Fields, in order: V gene, J gene, CDR3 protein.

>TRBV5-1|TRBJ2-1
CASSLSGASYNEQFF
>TRBV7-9|TRBJ2-5
CASSSPLQIQETQYF
>TRBV20-1|TRBJ2-1
CSARGRFGGRNEQFF
>TRBV27|TRBJ1-1
CASRGQVMNTEAFF
>TRBV7-9|TRBJ2-1
CASSLQGVSNEQFF
>TRBV9|TRBJ2-1
CASSVGAQASYNEQFF
>TRBV3-1|TRBJ2-1
CASSHLASMQFF
>TRBV7-2|TRBJ2-3
CASRKMGLADTDTQYF
>TRBV7-2|.
CASSLGTSGKYYEQYF
>TRBV18|TRBJ2-7
CASSPLGQAYEQYF
>TRBV29-1|TRBJ2-4
CSGRDTGIQYF
>TRBV7-2|TRBJ2-3
CASSLVGTRDTQYF
>TRBV6-5|TRBJ1-4
CASSYVGLGEKLFF
>TRBV6-5|TRBJ2-7
CATGPDRTYEQYF
>TRBV6-5|TRBJ2-7
CASRPVAGSTYEQYF
>TRBV10-3|TRBJ2-3
CAIGKSLQGIRFTDTQYF
>TRBV3-1|TRBJ2-7
CASSQDRNRIKQYEQYF
>TRBV20-1|TRBJ1-1
CSARVGQGHTEAFF
>TRBV7-2|TRBJ1-6
CASSLDRSGGYSPLHF
>TRBV20-1|.
CSARDLRNPGYEQYF
>TRBV2|TRBJ2-7
CASSAGLALRDEQYF
>TRBV5-1|TRBJ2-3
CASSTAGLAGTDTQYF
>TRBV9|TRBJ2-7
CASSVAPGGAYEQYF